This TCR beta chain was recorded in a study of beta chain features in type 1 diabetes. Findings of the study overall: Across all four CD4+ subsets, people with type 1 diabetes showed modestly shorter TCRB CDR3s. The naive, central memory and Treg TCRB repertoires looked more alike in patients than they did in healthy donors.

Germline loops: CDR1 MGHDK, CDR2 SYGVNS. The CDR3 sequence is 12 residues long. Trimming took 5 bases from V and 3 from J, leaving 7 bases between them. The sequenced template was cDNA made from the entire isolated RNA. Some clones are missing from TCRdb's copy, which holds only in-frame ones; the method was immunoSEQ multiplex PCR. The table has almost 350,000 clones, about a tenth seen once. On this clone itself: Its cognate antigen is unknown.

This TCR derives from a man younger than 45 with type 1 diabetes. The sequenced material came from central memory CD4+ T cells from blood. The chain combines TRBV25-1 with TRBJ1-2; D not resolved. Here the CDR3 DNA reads TGTGCCAGCAGTATGCGGCACTATGGCTACACCTTC. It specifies CASSMRHYGYTF.